The source of this TCR beta chain is a study of blood T cell repertoires in COVID-19 (dated by TCRdb to the early 2020s). As for the study more broadly: Samples from collaborators originated in the United States, Italy and Spain and spanned both the acute and convalescent phases of COVID-19. The material from the prospective study consisted of cDNA or gDNA derived from T cells, B-cell-depleted T cells, or PBMCs. The samples were drawn from two sources: the first 160 participants of the ongoing ImmuneRACE study, and 1,000 to 1,500 subjects contributed by 6 global collaborators. Nearly every sample came with metadata listing a de-identified subject ID, COVID-19 status, age in years and sex. Where available, HLA class I and class II types were taken from metadata supplied by the sample provider and were not determined by assay-based typing. Deeply sampled blood TCRbeta repertoires from subjects exposed to, actively infected with, or recovered from COVID-19 were included in the dataset. The repertoires were released in a freely available public database intended as a resource for research on the immune response to SARS-CoV-2. Study-wide conclusions, independent of this receptor: The quantity of clinical and demographic metadata differed by source and by participant and was supplied without curation.

The collaborating institutions used their own protocols to collect whole blood in K2EDTA tubes. For TCRbeta analysis, collaborator samples were shipped as frozen whole blood, as isolated PBMCs, or as DNA extracted from either sample type. The CDR3 numbers 16 residues from cysteine through phenylalanine. The only DNA kept is the CDR3, 48 bases in frame from the first base. The V end loses 0 bases and the J end loses 7 bases, and a stretch of 18 bases separates them. CDR1 and CDR2, looked up from the germline V gene (reference sequence), are MNHNY and SVGAGI. About this clone itself: Which antigen it targets is not known. Per-nucleotide qualities are absent, and no much larger clonotype sits a single base away.

TCRbeta CDR3 regions were amplified from genomic DNA by means of the immunoSEQ Assay, a bias-controlled multiplex PCR. The published analysis was carried out like this. Nucleated cell counts per sample were estimated from amplification of reference gene primers within the assay. Sequence reads were collapsed and filtered to measure the absolute abundance of every unique TCRbeta CDR3 rearrangement. For each sample, productive Simpson clonality was calculated by taking the square root of Simpson's diversity index across productive rearrangements. Imported from immuneACCESS, the table was reduced by TCRdb to in-frame sequences with V and J called. These copies leave out some clones; in studies compared against another copy, an unresolved V gene accounts for under half, and the cause of the remainder is not known. V, J and clone size derive from that table, while D and trimming were established from the DNA sequence. The sample table holds about 130,000 clones, of which about 87% were seen once. The ten largest account for over 2% of the sample.

This sequence uses TRBV6-6 and TRBJ1-2; TRBD1 is perhaps the D gene, given 5 matching bases. The material sequenced was peripheral blood. The TCR sequence derives from a man aged 50 to 60 with active COVID-19. This receptor carries the CDR3 CASSYSNQGTSSGYTF. The sequenced DNA: TGTGCCAGCAGTTACTCGAACCAGGGAACTTCCTCTGGCTACACCTTC.